This T cell receptor (beta chain) came from a study of CD8 T cells in Susac syndrome. Study context: Patients with Susac syndrome were therapy-naive, on corticosteroids, or on intravenous immunoglobulin alone at the time that blood was drawn.

TCR beta from blood CD8+ and CD4+ T cells was sequenced. TEMRA cells were enriched by FACS, and CD4+ and CD8+ T cells were negatively isolated. The CDR3 runs to 12 residues. Looked up from germline, CDR1 is LGHDT and CDR2 is YNNKEL (reference sequence). Between the trimmed V and J ends, which lost 5 bases and 6 bases, there was a span of 11 bases. Details on this clonotype: Its antigen is not identified.

0.5 to 1 ug RNA was reverse transcribed with random hexamers. In TCRdb, the immunoSEQ multiplex PCR reads were re-called with MiXCR into one record per CDR3 protein. This table holds 95,000 to 150,000 distinct CDR3 sequences, 96% found once. Study-wide results and caveats: The CD4+ T cell repertoires in Susac syndrome did not show any clonal expansion.

The sequence was collected from a human donor with Susac syndrome. The chain is built from TRBV3-1 and TRBJ2-7; D not certain. Source material: CD4+ T cells from PBMCs. CDR3 sequence reads: CASSFDLREQYF. The DNA for the CDR3 is TGTGCCAGCAGCTTCGACCTTCGCGAGCAGTACTTC.